A selection of T cell receptor beta chains follows, all from one sample in a study of blood T cell repertoires in COVID-19. Some clones are missing from TCRdb's copy, which holds only in-frame ones; the method was immunoSEQ multiplex PCR. The data contain about 150,000 clones, roughly 87% of them singletons. Sequences were obtained from peripheral blood. Receptors originate from a woman aged 50 to 60 with acute or convalescent COVID-19. The CDR3 runs from the conserved cysteine through the conserved F or W. The D gene is left open where the match is weak. Size is omitted from some rows. Given values are once, few, many or a class for expanded clones.

D	V	size	J	CDR3	DNA
-	TRBV6-6	-	TRBJ1-2	CASNRDYLNYGYTF	TGTGCCAGCAATCGGGACTACCTTAACTATGGCTACACCTTC
TRBD2	TRBV30	once	TRBJ2-1	CAWKREEYNEQFF	TGTGCCTGGAAGCGGGAGGAATACAATGAGCAGTTCTTC
TRBD2	TRBV5-1	-	TRBJ2-3	CASSQTSGGLTDTQYF	TGCGCCAGCAGCCAGACTAGCGGGGGCCTGACAGATACGCAGTATTTT
TRBD2	TRBV3-1/TRBV3-2	-	TRBJ2-7	CASKTSGGQYEQYF	TGTGCCAGCAAGACTAGCGGGGGACAATACGAGCAGTACTTC
-	TRBV6-5	-	TRBJ1-2	CASSQDRTGRGYTF	TGTGCCAGCAGTCAGGATAGGACGGGAAGGGGCTACACCTTC
-	TRBV7-9	-	TRBJ2-2	CASINRAKLNTGELFF	TGTGCCAGCATAAACAGGGCCAAGCTGAACACCGGGGAGCTGTTTTTT
-	TRBV2	medium-sized	TRBJ2-2	CASTTDGGQNTGELFF	TGTGCCAGCACCACCGACGGGGGGCAGAACACCGGGGAGCTGTTTTTT
-	TRBV5-6	-	TRBJ1-6	CASSLDTAYSPLHF	TGTGCCAGCAGCTTGGACACAGCATATTCACCCCTCCACTTT
TRBD1	TRBV29-1	-	TRBJ1-4	CSVVTRGDLSEKLFF	TGCAGCGTGGTCACCAGGGGGGACTTAAGTGAAAAACTGTTTTTT
-	TRBV24-1	-	TRBJ2-1	CATSDPGDIYEQFF	TGTGCCACCAGTGACCCCGGGGACATTTATGAGCAGTTCTTC
-	TRBV25-1	-	TRBJ1-1	CASGRGGTEAFF	TGTGCCAGCGGCCGAGGGGGCACTGAAGCTTTCTTT
TRBD2	TRBV6-1	-	TRBJ2-3	CASSEVPSGGGPDTQYF	TGTGCCAGCAGTGAAGTTCCTAGCGGGGGGGGACCAGATACGCAGTATTTT
TRBD1	TRBV10-1	-	TRBJ2-3	CASSDPGQQQYF	TGCGCCAGCAGTGATCCGGGACAGCAGCAGTATTTT
-	TRBV7-6	-	TRBJ1-1	CASSLMPVSSHLNTEAFF	TGTGCCAGCAGCTTAATGCCGGTCTCGAGCCACCTGAACACTGAAGCTTTCTTT
TRBD2	TRBV11-2	-	TRBJ2-2	CASSLVLAGNTGELFF	TGTGCCAGCAGCTTAGTTTTAGCGGGGAACACCGGGGAGCTGTTTTTT
-	TRBV6-4	-	TRBJ2-2	CASSSPLRDSLNTGELFF	TGTGCCAGCAGTAGCCCTCTCCGGGACTCCCTGAACACCGGGGAGCTGTTTTTT
-	TRBV3-1/TRBV3-2	-	TRBJ1-4	CASSPESGLSEKLFF	TGTGCCAGCAGCCCTGAAAGTGGGCTCAGTGAAAAACTGTTTTTT
TRBD1	TRBV19	-	TRBJ1-2	CASRDRGQYSGYTF	TGTGCCAGCCGGGACAGGGGGCAATATTCTGGCTACACCTTC
-	TRBV29-1	-	TRBJ2-1	CSVEEPRVNEQFF	TGCAGCGTTGAAGAGCCCAGGGTCAATGAGCAGTTCTTC
TRBD1	TRBV24-1	-	TRBJ2-6	CATGTGLGSGANVLTF	TGTGCCACCGGGACAGGTTTAGGCTCTGGGGCCAACGTCCTGACTTTC
-	TRBV29-1	-	TRBJ2-3	CSVLGVYGDTQYF	TGCAGCGTTCTCGGGGTTTATGGAGATACGCAGTATTTT
TRBD1	TRBV7-3	once	TRBJ2-4	CASGNSGQKNIQYF	TGTGCCAGCGGGAATTCGGGACAGAAAAACATTCAGTACTTC
TRBD2	TRBV29-1	-	TRBJ2-1	CSVLTSGRAEQFF	TGCAGCGTCCTGACTAGCGGGAGAGCTGAGCAGTTCTTC
-	TRBV20-1	-	TRBJ2-1	CSASGRGVFNEQFF	TGCAGTGCTAGTGGGCGGGGAGTGTTCAATGAGCAGTTCTTC
TRBD1	TRBV4-1	many	TRBJ1-2	CASSRPDRNYGYTF	TGCGCCAGCAGCAGGCCGGACAGGAACTATGGCTACACCTTC
TRBD1	TRBV3-1/TRBV3-2	once	TRBJ2-7	CASSQRDSSYEQYF	TGTGCCAGCAGCCAACGGGACAGCTCCTACGAGCAGTACTTC
-	TRBV29-1	-	TRBJ2-3	CSVLGLQGPDTQYF	TGCAGCGTGCTGGGACTCCAAGGGCCCGATACGCAGTATTTT
TRBD2	TRBV6-6	-	TRBJ2-1	CASSSPGTSGLNEQFF	TGTGCCAGCAGTTCCCCTGGGACTAGCGGGTTGAATGAGCAGTTCTTC
-	TRBV27	-	TRBJ2-7	CASSLGGGRNEQYF	TGTGCCAGCAGTTTAGGAGGGGGCCGGAACGAGCAGTACTTC
TRBD2	TRBV7-3	-	TRBJ2-3	CASSSQGLALSTDTQYF	TGTGCCAGCAGCTCACAGGGACTAGCGCTTAGCACAGATACGCAGTATTTT
-	TRBV13	once	TRBJ2-4	CASSGGLGRVIQYF	TGTGCCAGCAGCGGGGGACTGGGAAGGGTCATTCAGTACTTC
TRBD1	TRBV5-1	-	TRBJ1-1	CASSPHSAQGTEAFF	TGCGCCAGCAGCCCCCACTCGGCACAGGGGACTGAAGCTTTCTTT
TRBD1	TRBV7-9	-	TRBJ1-1	CASSPQGSSNTEAFF	TGTGCCAGCAGCCCACAGGGGTCCAGCAACACTGAAGCTTTCTTT
-	TRBV10-1	-	TRBJ2-1	CASSESYSNEQFF	TGCGCCAGCAGTGAGTCCTACTCAAATGAGCAGTTCTTC
-	TRBV7-3	-	TRBJ1-2	CASSLPSGYGYTF	TGTGCCAGCAGCTTACCGAGCGGCTATGGCTACACCTTC
TRBD2	TRBV11-3	-	TRBJ2-3	CASSRRTSGRGRDTQYF	TGTGCCAGCAGCCGCCGGACTAGCGGGAGGGGTAGAGATACGCAGTATTTT
TRBD2	TRBV5-1	-	TRBJ2-3	CASSLEGLAGVGTSTDTQYF	TGCGCCAGCAGCTTGGAGGGACTAGCGGGAGTTGGAACTAGCACAGATACGCAGTATTTT